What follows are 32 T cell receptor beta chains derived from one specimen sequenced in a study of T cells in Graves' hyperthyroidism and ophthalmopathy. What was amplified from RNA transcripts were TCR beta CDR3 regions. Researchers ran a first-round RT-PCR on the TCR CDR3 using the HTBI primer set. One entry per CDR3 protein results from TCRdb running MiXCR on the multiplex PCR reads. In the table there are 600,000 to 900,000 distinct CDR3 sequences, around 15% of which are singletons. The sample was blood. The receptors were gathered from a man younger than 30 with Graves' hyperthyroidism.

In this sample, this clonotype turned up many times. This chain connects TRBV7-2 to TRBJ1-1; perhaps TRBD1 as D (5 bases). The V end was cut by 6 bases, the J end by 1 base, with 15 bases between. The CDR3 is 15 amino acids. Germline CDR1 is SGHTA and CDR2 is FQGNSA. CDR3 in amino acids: CASRGPGTSNTEAFF. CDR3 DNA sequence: TGTGCCAGCAGGGGACCCGGGACGTCGAACACTGAAGCTTTCTTT. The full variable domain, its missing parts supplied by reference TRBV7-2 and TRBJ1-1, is GAGVSQSPSNKVTEKGKDVELRCDPISGHTALYWYRQSLGQGLEFLIYFQGNSAPDKSGLPSDRFSAERTGGSVSTLTIQRTQQEDSAVYLCASRGPGTSNTEAFFGQGTRLTVV.

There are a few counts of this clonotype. The CDR3 DNA is TGTGCCTGGAGTGTATCCGCGAGCGAGCAGTACTTC. This gives the protein CAWSVSASEQYF. The chain carries TRBV30 and TRBJ2-7; D unclear. CDR3 size: 12 residues. V was cut by 0 bases and J by 6 bases, with 9 bases left in between. Germline CDR1 and CDR2: GTSNPN and SVGIG (reference sequence).

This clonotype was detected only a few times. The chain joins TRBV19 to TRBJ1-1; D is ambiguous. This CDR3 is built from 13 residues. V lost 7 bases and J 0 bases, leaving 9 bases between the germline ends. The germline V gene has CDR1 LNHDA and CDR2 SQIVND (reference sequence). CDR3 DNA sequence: TGTGCCAGTACTTCAAATCTGAACACTGAAGCTTTCTTT. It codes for CASTSNLNTEAFF.

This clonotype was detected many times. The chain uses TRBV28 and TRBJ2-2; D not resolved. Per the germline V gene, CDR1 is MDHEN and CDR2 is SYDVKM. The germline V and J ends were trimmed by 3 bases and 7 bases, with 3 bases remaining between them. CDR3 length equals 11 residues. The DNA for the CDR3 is TGTGCCAGCAGTTTTATCGGGGAGCTGTTTTTT. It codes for CASSFIGELFF.

For the CDR3, the DNA is TGTGCCATCAGGAGGGACGACTCCTACGAGCAGTACTTC. Its protein is CAIRRDDSYEQYF. This chain joins TRBV10-3 and TRBJ2-7, with D possibly being TRBD1 or TRBD2 (5 bases each). CDR1 and CDR2 from the germline V gene are ENHRY and SYGVKD. Trimming took off 6 bases at V and 0 bases at J, with 9 bases between the two ends. The CDR3 covers 13 residues.

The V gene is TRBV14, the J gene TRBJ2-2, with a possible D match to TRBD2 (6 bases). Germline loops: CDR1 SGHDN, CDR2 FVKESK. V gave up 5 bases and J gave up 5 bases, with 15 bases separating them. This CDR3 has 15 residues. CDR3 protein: CASSVQGGWTGELFF. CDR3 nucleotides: TGTGCCAGCAGCGTGCAGGGAGGTTGGACCGGGGAGCTGTTTTTT.

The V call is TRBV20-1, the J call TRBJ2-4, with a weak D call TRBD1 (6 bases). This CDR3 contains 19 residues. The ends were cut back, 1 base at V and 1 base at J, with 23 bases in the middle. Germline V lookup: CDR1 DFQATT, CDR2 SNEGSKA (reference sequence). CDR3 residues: CSARGGGPSYHWAKNIQYF. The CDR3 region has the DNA TGCAGTGCTAGAGGAGGGGGACCCTCCTATCACTGGGCCAAAAACATTCAGTACTTC.

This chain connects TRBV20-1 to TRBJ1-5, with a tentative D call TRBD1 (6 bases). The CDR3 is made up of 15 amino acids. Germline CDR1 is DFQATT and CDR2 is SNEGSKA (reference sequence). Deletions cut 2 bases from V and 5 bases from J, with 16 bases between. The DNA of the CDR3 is TGCAGTGCTAGACCCGGACAGAATTGGGATCAGCCCCAGCATTTT. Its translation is CSARPGQNWDQPQHF.

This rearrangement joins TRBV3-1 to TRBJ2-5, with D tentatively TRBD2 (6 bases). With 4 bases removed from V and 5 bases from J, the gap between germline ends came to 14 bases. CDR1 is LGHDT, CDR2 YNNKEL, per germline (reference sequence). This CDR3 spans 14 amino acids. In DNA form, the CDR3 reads TGTGCCAGCAGCCCGAGGATGGCGGGGGAGACCCAGTACTTC. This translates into CASSPRMAGETQYF.

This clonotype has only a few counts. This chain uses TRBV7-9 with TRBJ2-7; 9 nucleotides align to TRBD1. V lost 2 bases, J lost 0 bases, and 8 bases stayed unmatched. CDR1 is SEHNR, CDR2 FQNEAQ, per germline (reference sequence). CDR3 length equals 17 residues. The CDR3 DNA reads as TGTGCCAGCAGCTTACAACCGGGACAGGGATCCTCCTACGAGCAGTACTTC. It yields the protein CASSLQPGQGSSYEQYF.

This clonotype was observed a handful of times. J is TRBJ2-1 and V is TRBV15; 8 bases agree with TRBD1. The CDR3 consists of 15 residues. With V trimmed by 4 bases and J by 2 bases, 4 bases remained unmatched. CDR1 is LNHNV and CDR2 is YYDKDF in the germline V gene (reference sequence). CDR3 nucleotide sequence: TGTGCCACCAGCACAAGGACAGGGACCTACAATGAGCAGTTCTTC. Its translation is CATSTRTGTYNEQFF.

As DNA, the CDR3 is TGTGCCAGTAGTACCTGGACTAGCGGGAGGGCAACAGGCACGCAGTATTTT. It yields the protein CASSTWTSGRATGTQYF. The rearrangement joins TRBV19 to TRBJ2-3; 15 positions agree with TRBD2. This CDR3 has 17 residues. The V gene's germline CDR1 is LNHDA and CDR2 SQIVND (reference sequence). V shed 4 bases and J 9 bases; nucleotides not matched to a gene: 11.

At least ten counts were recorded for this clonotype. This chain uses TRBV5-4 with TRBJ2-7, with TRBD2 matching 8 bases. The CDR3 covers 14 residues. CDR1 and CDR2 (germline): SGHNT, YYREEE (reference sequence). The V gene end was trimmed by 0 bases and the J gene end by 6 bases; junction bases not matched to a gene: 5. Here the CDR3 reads CASSLDGTSREQYF. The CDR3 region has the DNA TGTGCCAGCAGCTTGGACGGGACTAGTCGCGAGCAGTACTTC.

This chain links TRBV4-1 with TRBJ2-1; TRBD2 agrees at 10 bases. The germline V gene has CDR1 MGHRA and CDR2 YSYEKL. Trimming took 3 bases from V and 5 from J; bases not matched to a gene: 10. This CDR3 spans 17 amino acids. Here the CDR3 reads CASSQDTGLALDNEQFF. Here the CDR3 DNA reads TGCGCCAGCAGCCAGGACACGGGACTAGCGTTGGACAATGAGCAGTTCTTC.

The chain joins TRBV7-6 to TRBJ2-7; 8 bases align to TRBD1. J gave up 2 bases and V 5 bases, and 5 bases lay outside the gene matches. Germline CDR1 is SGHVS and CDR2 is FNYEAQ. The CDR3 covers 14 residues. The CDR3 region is CASSPLQGAYEQYF. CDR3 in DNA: TGTGCCAGCAGCCCTCTACAGGGGGCCTACGAGCAGTACTTC.

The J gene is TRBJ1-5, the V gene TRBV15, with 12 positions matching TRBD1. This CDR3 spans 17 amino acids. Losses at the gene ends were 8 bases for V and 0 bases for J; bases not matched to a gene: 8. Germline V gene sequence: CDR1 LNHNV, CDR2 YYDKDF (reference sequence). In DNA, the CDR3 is TGTGCCACCGGCCGGGACAGGGGGCTGCATAGCAATCAGCCCCAGCATTTT. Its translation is CATGRDRGLHSNQPQHF.

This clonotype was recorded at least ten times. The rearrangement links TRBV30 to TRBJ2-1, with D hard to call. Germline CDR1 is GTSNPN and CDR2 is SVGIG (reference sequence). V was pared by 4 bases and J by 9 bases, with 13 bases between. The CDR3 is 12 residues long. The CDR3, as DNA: TGTGCCTGGATAGGTCTACCCGGTGAGCAGTTCTTC. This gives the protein CAWIGLPGEQFF.

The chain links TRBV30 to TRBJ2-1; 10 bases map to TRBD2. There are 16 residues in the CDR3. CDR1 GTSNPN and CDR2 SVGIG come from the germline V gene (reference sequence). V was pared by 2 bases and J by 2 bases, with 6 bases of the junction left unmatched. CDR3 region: CAWSLGLAGAYNEQFF. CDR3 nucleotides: TGTGCCTGGAGTCTGGGGCTAGCGGGAGCCTACAATGAGCAGTTCTTC.

The CDR3 protein is CASSQKGSYNEQFF. In DNA, the CDR3 is TGTGCCAGCAGCCAAAAGGGCAGTTACAATGAGCAGTTCTTC. This chain joins TRBV4-2 and TRBJ2-1; D is uncertain. The CDR3 contains 14 residues. The germline CDR1 and CDR2 sequences are LGHNA and YNFKEQ. The ends were cut back, 2 bases at V and 4 bases at J, with 9 bases in the middle.

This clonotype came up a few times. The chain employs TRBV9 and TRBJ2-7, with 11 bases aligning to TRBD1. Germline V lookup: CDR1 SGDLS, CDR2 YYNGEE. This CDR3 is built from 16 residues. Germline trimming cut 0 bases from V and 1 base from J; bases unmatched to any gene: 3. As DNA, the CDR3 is TGTGCCAGCAGCGTAGGAGGGACAGGGGGTTCCTACGAGCAGTACTTC. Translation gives CASSVGGTGGSYEQYF.

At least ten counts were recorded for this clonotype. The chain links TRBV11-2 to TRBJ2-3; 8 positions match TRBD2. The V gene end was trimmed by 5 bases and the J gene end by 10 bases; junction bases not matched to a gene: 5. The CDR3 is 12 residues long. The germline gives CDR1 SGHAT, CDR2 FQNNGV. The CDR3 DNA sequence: TGTGCCAGCAGCCATAGGCGGGAGGCGCAGTATTTT. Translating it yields CASSHRREAQYF.

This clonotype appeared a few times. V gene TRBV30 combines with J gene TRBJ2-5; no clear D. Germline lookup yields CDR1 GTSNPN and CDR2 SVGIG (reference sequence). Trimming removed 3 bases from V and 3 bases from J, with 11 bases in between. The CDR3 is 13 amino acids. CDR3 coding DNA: TGTGCCTGGAGCTTTGGCAGTGAAGAGACCCAGTACTTC. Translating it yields CAWSFGSEETQYF.

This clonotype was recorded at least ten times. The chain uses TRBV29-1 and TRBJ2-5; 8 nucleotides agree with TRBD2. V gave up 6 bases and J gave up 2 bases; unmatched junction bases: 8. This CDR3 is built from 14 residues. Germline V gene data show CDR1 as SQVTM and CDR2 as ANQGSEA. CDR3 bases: TGCAGCGTGCCACTAGCGGCCGTGCAAGAGACCCAGTACTTC. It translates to CSVPLAAVQETQYF. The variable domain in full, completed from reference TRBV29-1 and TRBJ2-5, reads SAVISQKPSRDICQRGTSLTIQCQVDSQVTMMFWYRQQPGQSLTLIATANQGSEATYESGFVIDKFPISRPNLTFSTLTVSNMSPEDSSIYLCSVPLAAVQETQYFGPGTRLLVL.

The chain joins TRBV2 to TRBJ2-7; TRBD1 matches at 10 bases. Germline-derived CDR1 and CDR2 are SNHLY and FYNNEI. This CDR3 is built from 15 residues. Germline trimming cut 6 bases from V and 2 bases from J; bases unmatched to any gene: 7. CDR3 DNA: TGTGCCAGCAGGTCGCTCGGACAGGGGGCCTACGAGCAGTACTTC. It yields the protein CASRSLGQGAYEQYF.

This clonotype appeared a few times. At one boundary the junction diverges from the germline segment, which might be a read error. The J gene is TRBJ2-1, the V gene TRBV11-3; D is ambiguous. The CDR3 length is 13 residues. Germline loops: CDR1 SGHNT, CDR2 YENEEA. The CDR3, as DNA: TGTGCCAGCAGCTTAGGATCCTACAATGCGCAGTTCTTC. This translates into CASSLGSYNAQFF.

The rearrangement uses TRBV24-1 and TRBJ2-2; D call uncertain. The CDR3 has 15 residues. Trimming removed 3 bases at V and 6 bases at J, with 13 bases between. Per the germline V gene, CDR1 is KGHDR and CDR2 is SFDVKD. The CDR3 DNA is TGTGCCACCAGTGATCCTGGAAGGAAAGCCGGGGAGCTGTTTTTT. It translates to CATSDPGRKAGELFF.

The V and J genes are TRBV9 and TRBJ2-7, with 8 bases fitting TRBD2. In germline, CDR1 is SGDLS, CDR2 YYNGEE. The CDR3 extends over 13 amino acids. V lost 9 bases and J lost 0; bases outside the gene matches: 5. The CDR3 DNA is TGTGCCAACGAGGGGACTAGCTCCTACGAGCAGTACTTC. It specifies CANEGTSSYEQYF. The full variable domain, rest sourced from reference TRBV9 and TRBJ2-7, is DSGVTQTPKHLITATGQRVTLRCSPRSGDLSVYWYQQSLDQGLQFLIQYYNGEERAKGNILERFSAQQFPDLHSELNLSSLELGDSALYFCANEGTSSYEQYFGPGTRLTVT.

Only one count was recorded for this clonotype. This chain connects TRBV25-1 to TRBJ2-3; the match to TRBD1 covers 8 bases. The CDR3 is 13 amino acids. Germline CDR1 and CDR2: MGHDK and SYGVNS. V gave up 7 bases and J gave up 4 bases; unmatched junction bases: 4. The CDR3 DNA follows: TGTGCCAGCAAACAGGGGGGCGCAGATACGCAGTATTTT. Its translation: CASKQGGADTQYF.

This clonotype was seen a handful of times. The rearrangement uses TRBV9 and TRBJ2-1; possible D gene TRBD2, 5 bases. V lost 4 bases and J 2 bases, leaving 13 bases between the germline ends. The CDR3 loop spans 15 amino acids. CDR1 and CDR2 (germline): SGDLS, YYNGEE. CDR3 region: CASSKQRLAYNEQFF. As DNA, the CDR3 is TGTGCCAGCAGCAAACAGCGGCTCGCCTACAATGAGCAGTTCTTC.

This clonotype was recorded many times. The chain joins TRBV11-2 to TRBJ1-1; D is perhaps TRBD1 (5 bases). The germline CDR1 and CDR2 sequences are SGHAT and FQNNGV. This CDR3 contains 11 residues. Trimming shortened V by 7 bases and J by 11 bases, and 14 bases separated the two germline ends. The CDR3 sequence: CASTALGAAFF. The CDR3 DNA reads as TGTGCCAGCACCGCGTTAGGGGCGGCTTTCTTT. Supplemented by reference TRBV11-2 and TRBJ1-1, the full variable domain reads EAGVAQSPRYKIIEKRQSVAFWCNPISGHATLYWYQQILGQGPKLLIQFQNNGVVDDSQLPKDRFSAERLKGVDSTLKIQPAKLEDSAVYLCASTALGAAFFGQGTRLTVV.

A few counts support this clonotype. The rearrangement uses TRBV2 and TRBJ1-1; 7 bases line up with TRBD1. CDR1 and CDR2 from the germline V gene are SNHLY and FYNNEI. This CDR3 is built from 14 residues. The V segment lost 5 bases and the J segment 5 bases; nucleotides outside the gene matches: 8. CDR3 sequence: CASSRQGIGTEAFF. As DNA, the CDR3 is TGTGCCAGCAGTCGACAGGGTATAGGGACTGAAGCTTTCTTT. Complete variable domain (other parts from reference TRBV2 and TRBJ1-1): EPEVTQTPSHQVTQMGQEVILRCVPISNHLYFYWYRQILGQKVEFLVSFYNNEISEKSEIFDDQFSVERPDGSNFTLKIRSTKLEDSAMYFCASSRQGIGTEAFFGQGTRLTVV.

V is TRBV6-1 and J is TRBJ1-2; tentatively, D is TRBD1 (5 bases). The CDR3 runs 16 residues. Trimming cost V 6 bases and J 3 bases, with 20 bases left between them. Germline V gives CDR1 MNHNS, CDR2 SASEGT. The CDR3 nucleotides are TGTGCCAGCAGCCCCGGGACTGGCCACGTTGACTATGGCTACACCTTC. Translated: CASSPGTGHVDYGYTF.